The 2 T cell receptor beta chains listed next were all sequenced from one sample in a study of early T cells in non-severe SARS-CoV-2 infection (dated by TCRdb to about 2021). Library prep was done by 5' RACE. TCRdb names NextSeq 500 as the instrument used. TCRdb itself trimmed the public reads at Q25 with fastp, ran MiXCR and retained productive beta chains. Entries are consolidated by CDR3 protein sequence, retaining the most common genes and DNA. The sample has around 30,000 distinct CDR3 sequences on record, roughly 5.7% of them singletons. The ten largest clones take up approximately 7.5% of the sample. The material sequenced was whole blood. These receptors all come from an adult who was a healthcare worker with PCR-confirmed SARS-CoV-2 infection or an uninfected control (not recorded which).

In this sample, this clonotype turned up many times. The V gene is TRBV7-9, the J gene TRBJ2-7, with 8 bases fitting TRBD1. Germline trimming cut 5 bases from V and 4 bases from J; bases unmatched to any gene: 7. The CDR3 spans 14 residues. Germline CDR1 is SEHNR and CDR2 is FQNEAQ (reference sequence). This CDR3 is CASSAGQETYEQYF. DNA for the CDR3: TGTGCCAGCAGCGCGGGACAGGAGACTTACGAGCAGTACTTC.

This clonotype was seen repeatedly, ten times or more. V gene TRBV27 combines with J gene TRBJ2-1; D ambiguous. This CDR3 is built from 11 residues. Germline CDR1 and CDR2: MNHEY and SMNVEV (reference sequence). V shed 6 bases and J shed 5 bases, with 5 bases lying between them. The CDR3 region is CASRYNNEQFF. CDR3 in DNA: TGTGCCAGCAGGTACAACAATGAGCAGTTCTTC.